One and the same sample provided the 19 T cell receptor beta chains below, sequenced in a study of PD-1 blockade in classical Hodgkin lymphoma. Method: immunoSEQ multiplex PCR; TCRdb's copy keeps in-frame clones and lacks some. This table has tens of thousands of clones, around 90% appearing once. Time point indicated: cycle 4 day 1 (C4D1), after 5 to 7 weeks of nivolumab. All the patients suffered relapse after autologous stem cell transplantation, and brentuximab vedotin exposure differed. Sequences were derived from peripheral blood mononuclear cells (PBMCs), sampled before the fourth cycle of nivolumab. The receptors were gathered from a human donor with classical Hodgkin lymphoma.

The chain carries TRBV18 and TRBJ1-5, with D possibly matching TRBD1 (5 bases). This CDR3 spans 14 amino acids. The V gene's germline CDR1 is KGHSH and CDR2 LQKENI. V was shortened by 6 bases and J by 7 bases, with 16 bases between the two germline ends. Written as DNA, the CDR3 is TGTGCCAGCTCTTCTAGTCAGGGTTCCCAGCCCCAGCATTTT. It is translated as CASSSSQGSQPQHF.

Written as DNA, the CDR3 is TGTGCCAGCACGACCGAACCCACTAGCGCCTACGAGCAGTACTTC. Translating gives CASTTEPTSAYEQYF. J is TRBJ2-7 and V is TRBV18, with 7 bases aligning to TRBD2. Trimming cost V 8 bases and J 2 bases; bases outside gene matches: 12. Looked up from germline, CDR1 is KGHSH and CDR2 is LQKENI. CDR3 length: 15 residues.

This rearrangement joins TRBV6-6 to TRBJ1-2, with D hard to call. CDR3 length: 11 residues. Per the germline V gene, CDR1 is MNHNY and CDR2 is SVGAGI (reference sequence). Deletions cut 2 bases from V and 8 bases from J, with 6 bases between. CDR3 region: CASSYLQGYTF. The CDR3 nucleotides are TGTGCCAGCAGTTACCTTCAGGGCTACACCTTC.

V gene TRBV7-9 combines with J gene TRBJ2-6; 7 bases fit TRBD2. The germline V gene encodes CDR1 SEHNR and CDR2 FQNEAQ (reference sequence). The CDR3 extends over 18 amino acids. The trim removed 4 bases at V and 0 bases at J, leaving 9 bases unmatched. CDR3 nucleotide sequence: TGTGCCAGCAGCTCCCCGGGGCGGGGGAGCTCTGGGGCCAACGTCCTGACTTTC. It encodes CASSSPGRGSSGANVLTF.

J is TRBJ1-3 and V is TRBV6-1; the D gene is possibly TRBD1 (6 bases). Germline loops: CDR1 MNHNS, CDR2 SASEGT. The CDR3 extends over 17 amino acids. V lost 4 bases to trimming and J lost 0 bases, with 16 bases between them. CDR3 nucleotide sequence: TGTGCCAGCAGTGCAATATCCGGGACACCCTCTGGAAACACCATATATTTT. Protein product: CASSAISGTPSGNTIYF.

This chain connects TRBV21-1 to TRBJ1-5. TRBV21-1 is assigned pseudogene status. There are 11 residues in the CDR3. The CDR3 bases are TGTGCCAGCAGCGTCCATCAGCCCCAGCATTTT. Its translation is CASSVHQPQHF.

The genes are TRBV10-3 and TRBJ1-1; a possible D gene is TRBD1 (5 bases). Trimming left V 0 bases short and J 4 bases short, with 9 bases between. Germline V gene data show CDR1 as ENHRY and CDR2 as SYGVKD. CDR3 length: 14 amino acids. CDR3 in amino acids: CAISESGGITEAFF. The CDR3 nucleotides read TGTGCCATCAGTGAGTCGGGGGGGATCACTGAAGCTTTCTTT.

The J gene is TRBJ2-3, the V gene TRBV11-2; 13 positions match TRBD2. The CDR3 has 16 residues. With V trimmed by 3 bases and J by 5 bases, 5 bases remained unmatched. The germline CDR1 and CDR2 sequences are SGHAT and FQNNGV. The CDR3 DNA follows: TGTGCCAGCAGCTTGACTAGCGGGGGGCCGGGAGATACGCAGTATTTT. This encodes CASSLTSGGPGDTQYF.

The rearrangement links TRBV5-1 to TRBJ2-5; 8 positions match TRBD2. V lost 4 bases, J lost 7 bases, and 6 bases stayed unmatched. The CDR3 has 13 residues. The germline V gene encodes CDR1 SGHRS and CDR2 YFSETQ. The CDR3 loop reads CASSLDSGGTQYF. CDR3 nucleotides: TGCGCCAGCAGCCTGGACAGCGGGGGGACCCAGTACTTC.

V and J are TRBV5-1 and TRBJ2-2, with D unclear. Trimming took off 0 bases at V and 2 bases at J, with 8 bases between the two ends. The germline gives CDR1 SGHRS, CDR2 YFSETQ. CDR3 length equals 15 residues. Here the CDR3 DNA reads TGCGCCAGCAGCTTGGTGGCGATTAACACCGGGGAGCTGTTTTTT. It codes for CASSLVAINTGELFF. Combining the CDR3 with reference TRBV5-1 and TRBJ2-2 gives the whole variable domain KAGVTQTPRYLIKTRGQQVTLSCSPISGHRSVSWYQQTPGQGLQFLFEYFSETQRNKGNFPGRFSGRQFSNSRSEMNVSTLELGDSALYLCASSLVAINTGELFFGEGSRLTVL.

The chain employs TRBV7-8 and TRBJ2-7, with TRBD1 as a possible D gene (6 bases). Germline CDR1 SGHVS, CDR2 FQNEAQ. V was shortened by 1 base and J by 1 base, with 17 bases between the two germline ends. The CDR3 is 17 residues long. The CDR3 is CASSLGIQGKASYEQYF. In DNA, the CDR3 is TGTGCCAGCAGCTTAGGCATTCAGGGGAAGGCATCCTACGAGCAGTACTTC.

This chain links TRBV10-1 with TRBJ2-1; TRBD1 matches 9 bases. The V and J ends lost 8 bases and 4 bases, in that order; junction bases with no gene match: 9. Germline-derived CDR1 and CDR2 are WNHNN and SYGVQD (reference sequence). CDR3 length: 15 amino acids. CDR3 nucleotides: TGCGCCAGCCAGGGAGAGGGACAGGGATACAATGAGCAGTTCTTC. Its protein product is CASQGEGQGYNEQFF.

The genes are TRBV5-1 and TRBJ1-2; tentatively, D is TRBD1 (6 bases). The CDR3 runs 14 residues. CDR1 SGHRS and CDR2 YFSETQ come from the germline V gene. V was clipped by 4 bases and J by 2 bases, with 12 bases between them. This CDR3 reads CASSLGQSNYGYTF. In DNA form, the CDR3 reads TGCGCCAGCAGCCTAGGACAGTCCAACTATGGCTACACCTTC.

The J gene is TRBJ1-1, the V gene TRBV19; D unclear. Germline V CDR1 and CDR2: LNHDA, SQIVND (reference sequence). This CDR3 spans 15 amino acids. The V end lost 5 bases, the J end lost 2 bases, and 15 bases lay between the germline ends. CDR3 nucleotide sequence: TGTGCCAGTAGTCCGACCCGGTTAGGAAACACTGAAGCTTTCTTT. It encodes CASSPTRLGNTEAFF. Based on the CDR3 plus reference TRBV19 and TRBJ1-1, the full variable domain is DGGITQSPKYLFRKEGQNVTLSCEQNLNHDAMYWYRQDPGQGLRLIYYSQIVNDFQKGDIAEGYSVSREKKESFPLTVTSAQKNPTAFYLCASSPTRLGNTEAFFGQGTRLTVV.

This clone was observed a single time. The V gene is TRBV4-1, the J gene TRBJ2-5; tentatively, D is TRBD1 (6 bases). Germline V gene lookup returns CDR1 MGHRA and CDR2 YSYEKL. The CDR3 contains 18 residues. V was shortened by 3 bases and J by 2 bases, with 22 bases between the two germline ends. CDR3 amino acids: CASSQHTGTHLLQETQYF. CDR3 nucleotides: TGCGCCAGCAGCCAGCACACAGGGACACACCTATTACAAGAGACCCAGTACTTC.

The V and J genes are TRBV5-1 and TRBJ2-2; no reliable D call. The CDR3 is 13 amino acids. From germline, CDR1 is SGHRS and CDR2 YFSETQ. V lost 5 bases and J 5 bases, leaving 10 bases between the germline ends. In nucleotides, the CDR3 is TGCGCCAGCAGAACGGGCTTTACCGGGGAGCTGTTTTTT. Translation: CASRTGFTGELFF. Full variable domain (rest looked up from reference TRBV5-1 and TRBJ2-2): KAGVTQTPRYLIKTRGQQVTLSCSPISGHRSVSWYQQTPGQGLQFLFEYFSETQRNKGNFPGRFSGRQFSNSRSEMNVSTLELGDSALYLCASRTGFTGELFFGEGSRLTVL.

The chain has TRBV5-1 and TRBJ1-1; D is undetermined. The CDR3 has 14 residues. The ends were cut back, 4 bases at V and 0 bases at J, with 10 bases in the middle. Germline V gene lookup returns CDR1 SGHRS and CDR2 YFSETQ. The CDR3 nucleotides read TGCGCCAGCAGCACTAATGCCCTGAACACTGAAGCTTTCTTT. This encodes CASSTNALNTEAFF.

The chain links TRBV5-1 to TRBJ2-1; 8 bases fit TRBD1. The germline CDR1 and CDR2 sequences are SGHRS and YFSETQ. There are 14 residues in the CDR3. The J segment lost 4 bases and the V segment lost 4 bases, leaving 4 bases of the junction unmatched. CDR3 protein: CASSADRVYNEQFF. CDR3 DNA sequence: TGCGCCAGCAGCGCGGACAGGGTTTACAATGAGCAGTTCTTC.

This chain connects TRBV5-1 to TRBJ1-4; D is uncertain. Trimming removed 0 bases from V and 5 bases from J, with 5 bases in between. The CDR3 loop spans 13 amino acids. Germline CDR1 reads SGHRS; CDR2 reads YFSETQ. This CDR3 reads CASSLVGNEKLFF. CDR3 sequence (DNA): TGCGCCAGCAGCTTGGTGGGCAATGAAAAACTGTTTTTT.